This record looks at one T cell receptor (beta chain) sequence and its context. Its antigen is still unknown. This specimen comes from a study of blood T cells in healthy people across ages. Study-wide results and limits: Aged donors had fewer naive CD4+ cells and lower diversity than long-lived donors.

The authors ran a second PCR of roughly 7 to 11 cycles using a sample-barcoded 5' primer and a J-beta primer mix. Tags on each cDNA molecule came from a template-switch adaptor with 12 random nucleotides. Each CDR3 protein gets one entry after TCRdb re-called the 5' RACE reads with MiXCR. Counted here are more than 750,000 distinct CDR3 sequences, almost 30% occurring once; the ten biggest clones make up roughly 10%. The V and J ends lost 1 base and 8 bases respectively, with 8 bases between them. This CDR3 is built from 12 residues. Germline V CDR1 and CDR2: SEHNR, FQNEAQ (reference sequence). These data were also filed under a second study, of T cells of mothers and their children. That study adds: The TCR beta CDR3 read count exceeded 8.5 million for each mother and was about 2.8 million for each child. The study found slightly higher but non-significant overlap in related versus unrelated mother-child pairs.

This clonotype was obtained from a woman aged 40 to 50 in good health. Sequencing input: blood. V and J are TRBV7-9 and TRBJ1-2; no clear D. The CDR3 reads CASSLERKGYTF. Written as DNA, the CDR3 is TGTGCCAGCAGCTTAGAAAGGAAAGGCTACACCTTC.